Listed below are T cell receptor beta chains from one sample, sequenced in a study of breast tumors, draining lymph nodes, adjacent tissues. TCRdb processed the multiplex PCR reads anew with MiXCR; each CDR3 protein has one entry. Seen here are approximately 130,000 distinct CDR3 sequences, 21% observed once, and the top ten hold 2% to 2.5%. Specimen: axillary lymph node tissue. These receptor sequences come from a female donor with breast cancer. Some clones in this sample may be carry-over from other donors' samples. CDR3s include the opening cysteine and the closing phenylalanine or tryptophan. Fields, in order: V gene, clone size, J gene, D gene, CDR3 DNA, CDR3 protein. The D gene is left open where the match is weak. Size values are once, few and many counts, or a class for expanded clones, and some rows have none.

V: TRBV20-1
size: many
J: TRBJ2-7
D: TRBD2
DNA: TGCAGTGCCCCGGGACTAGCGGGAGGGCTCTACGAGCAGTACTTC
CDR3: CSAPGLAGGLYEQYF

V: TRBV10-3
size: many
J: TRBJ2-3
D: TRBD2
DNA: TGTGCCATCAGTGGTCTAGCGGGAAGCTCAGATACGCAGTATTTT
CDR3: CAISGLAGSSDTQYF

V: TRBV7-2
size: many
J: TRBJ1-2
D: TRBD1
DNA: TGTGCCAGCAGCCCACAGACAGGGGGCTACGGCTACACCTTC
CDR3: CASSPQTGGYGYTF

V: TRBV10-3
size: .
J: TRBJ2-3
D: TRBD2
DNA: TGCGCCATCAGTGAGTCTAGGGCGGGGGATCGTACAGATACGCTGTATTTT
CDR3: CAISESRAGDRTDTLYF

V: TRBV6-2/TRBV6-3
size: .
J: TRBJ1-6
D: TRBD1
DNA: TGTGCCAGCAGTCAACACGGGACAGAGAATTCACCCCTCCACTTT
CDR3: CASSQHGTENSPLHF

V: TRBV5-4
size: few
J: TRBJ2-1
D: .
DNA: TGTGCCAGCAGCTTAGAAGTAAGGTCCTACAATGAGCAGTTCTTC
CDR3: CASSLEVRSYNEQFF

V: TRBV5-1
size: many
J: TRBJ2-2
D: TRBD2
DNA: TGCGCCAGCAACCGGGGGGACGGGACCGGGGAGCTGTTTTTT
CDR3: CASNRGDGTGELFF

V: TRBV12-3/TRBV12-4
size: few
J: TRBJ1-5
D: TRBD1
DNA: TGTGCCAGCAGTTTCAGCGGGACAGGGAGTCAGCCCCAGCATTTT
CDR3: CASSFSGTGSQPQHF

V: TRBV6-1
size: many
J: TRBJ2-7
D: .
DNA: TGTGCCAGCACCAGGGAAGGGGGTCCCTACGAGCAGTACTTC
CDR3: CASTREGGPYEQYF

V: TRBV10-1
size: many
J: TRBJ2-7
D: .
DNA: TGCGCCAGCAGTGAGTCCGCGACAGCCGGATTCTACGAGCAGTACTTC
CDR3: CASSESATAGFYEQYF

V: TRBV5-8
size: .
J: TRBJ1-2
D: .
DNA: TGTGCCAGCAGCTCCGAGGGTTCCTATGGCTACACCTTC
CDR3: CASSSEGSYGYTF

V: TRBV2
size: many
J: TRBJ2-1
D: TRBD1
DNA: TGTGCCAGCAGGGGACAGGGAGATGAGCAGTTCTTC
CDR3: CASRGQGDEQFF

V: TRBV19
size: many
J: TRBJ2-7
D: .
DNA: TGTGCCATATTGGGCCGGGACCCACCCTTCGTGTCCTACGAGCAGTACTTC
CDR3: CAILGRDPPFVSYEQYF

V: TRBV6-1
size: many
J: TRBJ2-7
D: .
DNA: TGTGCCAGCACTGGACAGAATTATCGAAAGGGTACCTACGAGCAGTACTTC
CDR3: CASTGQNYRKGTYEQYF

V: TRBV11-1
size: .
J: TRBJ1-3
D: TRBD1
DNA: TGTGCCAGCAGCTGGGGGACAGCAGTCTCTGGAAACACCATATATTTT
CDR3: CASSWGTAVSGNTIYF

V: TRBV30
size: many
J: TRBJ2-3
D: TRBD2
DNA: TGTGCCTGGAGTAACTGGCGGGAGACCAGCACAGATACGCAGTATTTT
CDR3: CAWSNWRETSTDTQYF

V: TRBV5-8
size: few
J: TRBJ2-5
D: TRBD2
DNA: TGTGCCAGCAGCGGTGGGACTAGCGGGACGCTTAAAGAGACCCAGTGCTTC
CDR3: CASSGGTSGTLKETQCF

V: TRBV6-5
size: many
J: TRBJ1-3
D: TRBD1
DNA: TGTGCCAGCAGTTCCCCCCCAGGGGGATCTGGAAACACCATATATTTT
CDR3: CASSSPPGGSGNTIYF

V: TRBV6-2/TRBV6-3
size: .
J: TRBJ1-5
D: .
DNA: TGTGCCAGCAGTAAACCACAGTTGGGGAATCAGCCCCTGCATTTT
CDR3: CASSKPQLGNQPLHF

V: TRBV20-1
size: many
J: TRBJ2-1
D: TRBD1
DNA: TGCAGTGCCCAATGGGACAGCTTTTTGGTAGAGCAGTTCTTC
CDR3: CSAQWDSFLVEQFF

V: TRBV29-1
size: many
J: TRBJ1-2
D: .
DNA: TGCAGCGTAATCTCAGGGAGAGCTAACTATGGCTACACCTTC
CDR3: CSVISGRANYGYTF

V: TRBV4-2
size: many
J: TRBJ1-6
D: .
DNA: TGTGCCAGGGATGAGGGGGGACCAAATTCACCCCTCCACTTT
CDR3: CARDEGGPNSPLHF

V: TRBV6-6
size: many
J: TRBJ2-3
D: .
DNA: TGTGCCAGCAGCCCCCTGAACGCTAGGGGCACAGATACGCAGTATTTT
CDR3: CASSPLNARGTDTQYF

V: TRBV12-3/TRBV12-4
size: many
J: TRBJ1-5
D: .
DNA: TGTGCCAGCAGTTCGGGGGTTCATCAGCCCCAGCATTTT
CDR3: CASSSGVHQPQHF

V: TRBV7-3
size: many
J: TRBJ2-1
D: .
DNA: TGTGCCAGCAGCTTCCCGGGGACACCAGAGCAGTTCTTC
CDR3: CASSFPGTPEQFF

V: TRBV12-3/TRBV12-4
size: .
J: TRBJ2-7
D: .
DNA: TGTGCCAGCAGCCCCGGCAGGATTTCGGCACCCTCCTACGAGCAGTACTTC
CDR3: CASSPGRISAPSYEQYF

V: TRBV12-3/TRBV12-4
size: many
J: TRBJ1-5
D: TRBD1
DNA: TGTGCCAGCAGCCCCGGGACAGGGAAGGGCAATCAGCCCCAGCATTTT
CDR3: CASSPGTGKGNQPQHF

V: TRBV7-2
size: many
J: TRBJ2-6
D: .
DNA: TGTGCCAGCAGCTTAGGGTGGGGTGGGGCCAACGTCCTGACTTTC
CDR3: CASSLGWGGANVLTF

V: TRBV6-5
size: .
J: TRBJ1-1
D: .
DNA: TGTGCCAGCAGTCCACCAACAGGCTTTTTGAACACTGAAGCTTTCTTT
CDR3: CASSPPTGFLNTEAFF

V: TRBV6-1
size: .
J: TRBJ2-7
D: TRBD2
DNA: TGTGCCACCCTGGGAGGGCCCCACTCCCACGAGCAGTACTTC
CDR3: CATLGGPHSHEQYF

V: TRBV6-5
size: many
J: TRBJ2-1
D: TRBD2
DNA: TGTGCCAGCAAAACCAGGGAGGGCTCCTACAATGAGCAGTTCTTC
CDR3: CASKTREGSYNEQFF

V: TRBV11-2
size: many
J: TRBJ2-7
D: TRBD2
DNA: TGTGCCAGCAGCTTAGTTGGGGAGGGCGAGCAGTACTTC
CDR3: CASSLVGEGEQYF

V: TRBV6-2/TRBV6-3
size: many
J: TRBJ2-7
D: .
DNA: TGTGCCAGCAGTTCCCCCCATAGCGGTTACGAGCAGTACTTC
CDR3: CASSSPHSGYEQYF

V: TRBV27
size: many
J: TRBJ2-7
D: TRBD2
DNA: TGTGCCAGCAGTTTTCAACTAGCGGGAGGGCCCCAGTACTTC
CDR3: CASSFQLAGGPQYF

V: TRBV6-1
size: .
J: TRBJ2-5
D: TRBD2
DNA: TGTGCCGGCTACGTGACTAGCGTCGGAGAGACCCAGTACTTC
CDR3: CAGYVTSVGETQYF

V: TRBV27
size: many
J: TRBJ2-3
D: TRBD1
DNA: TGTGCCAGCAGTTTATCCAGGGGGCAAGATACGCAGTATTTT
CDR3: CASSLSRGQDTQYF

V: TRBV30
size: many
J: TRBJ2-3
D: .
DNA: TGTGCCTGTCGTCCTGGGCAAGATACGCAGTATTTT
CDR3: CACRPGQDTQYF

V: TRBV20-1
size: many
J: TRBJ2-1
D: TRBD2
DNA: TGCAGTGCTCTGACTAGCGGGGGGTACAATGAGCAGTTCTTC
CDR3: CSALTSGGYNEQFF

V: TRBV27
size: many
J: TRBJ2-7
D: .
DNA: TGTGCCAGCAGTCACCGGGATGCCTACGAGCAGTACTTC
CDR3: CASSHRDAYEQYF

V: TRBV4-1
size: many
J: TRBJ2-7
D: .
DNA: TGCGCCAGCAGCCAAGATCTGGCTAGCGTTTACTACGAGCAGTACTTC
CDR3: CASSQDLASVYYEQYF

V: TRBV19
size: many
J: TRBJ1-6
D: TRBD1
DNA: TGCAAAGGGGGGACAGCTAATTCACCCCTCCACTTT
CDR3: CKGGTANSPLHF

V: TRBV4-1
size: many
J: TRBJ2-3
D: .
DNA: TGCGCCAGCAGCCCACACCGCCCACTCAGGGCGGGGATTACGCAGTATTTT
CDR3: CASSPHRPLRAGITQYF

V: TRBV19
size: many
J: TRBJ2-1
D: .
DNA: TGTGCCAGTAGTATAGTTCAGAGCCCCTCCTACAATGAGCAGTTCTTC
CDR3: CASSIVQSPSYNEQFF